Listed below are T cell receptor beta chains from one sample, sequenced in a study of T cell responses to AZD1222 COVID-19 vaccine. The assay was immunoSEQ multiplex PCR, and TCRdb's table has in-frame clones only and misses some. This sample has about 150,000 clones, with roughly nine tenths found just once. This specimen consisted of peripheral blood, obtained on day 0 of AZD1222 vaccination. The receptor set was obtained from an adult in good health. Both conserved end residues are part of each CDR3. A D gene is named only where the DNA matches it firmly. The size field is filled for only some rows; it gives once, few, many or a size class.

clone_size | j_call | d_call | v_call | cdr3_aa | cdr3_nt
NA | TRBJ1-1 | NA | TRBV19 | CASKRGQNTMNTEAFF | TGTGCCAGTAAAAGGGGACAAAATACAATGAACACTGAAGCTTTCTTT
NA | TRBJ1-4 | TRBD1 | TRBV6-5 | CASGRGPPNEKLFF | TGTGCCAGCGGCAGGGGGCCGCCTAATGAAAAACTGTTTTTT
NA | TRBJ1-2 | NA | TRBV5-6 | CASSFSVHGYTF | TGTGCCAGCAGCTTTTCGGTCCATGGCTACACCTTC
once | TRBJ1-2 | TRBD1 | TRBV16 | CASSKSGGANYGYTF | TGTGCCAGCAGCAAGTCAGGGGGAGCTAACTATGGCTACACCTTC
once | TRBJ2-3 | TRBD2 | TRBV27 | CASSPRTRGGRGQYF | TGTGCCAGCAGTCCCCGAACCCGGGGGGGAAGGGGGCAGTATTTT
NA | TRBJ2-7 | NA | TRBV30 | CAWRQAYEQYF | TGTGCCTGGAGACAGGCCTACGAGCAGTACTTC
NA | TRBJ2-5 | NA | TRBV2 | CASSSIGTSQETQYF | TGTGCCAGCAGCTCAATTGGGACTTCTCAAGAGACCCAGTACTTC
NA | TRBJ2-7 | TRBD1 | TRBV5-1 | CASSRDREYEQYF | TGCGCCAGCAGCAGGGACAGGGAATACGAGCAGTACTTC
NA | TRBJ2-2 | TRBD1 | TRBV5-6 | CASSFGTVNTGELFF | TGTGCCAGCAGCTTCGGGACAGTCAACACCGGGGAGCTGTTTTTT
few | TRBJ1-1 | NA | TRBV2 | CASSARLENTEAFF | TGTGCCAGCAGTGCGAGACTGGAGAACACTGAAGCTTTCTTT
NA | TRBJ2-7 | NA | TRBV4-3 | CASSQVLLALRGEQYF | TGCGCCAGCAGCCAAGTATTACTAGCCTTACGGGGCGAGCAGTACTTC
NA | TRBJ2-1 | TRBD2 | TRBV28 | CASRKQRGGFDEQFF | TGTGCCAGCAGGAAACAGCGGGGGGGCTTCGATGAGCAGTTCTTC
NA | TRBJ2-5 | NA | TRBV4-2 | CASSHSGRETQYF | TGTGCCAGCAGCCATTCAGGGAGAGAGACCCAGTACTTC
NA | TRBJ2-3 | NA | TRBV13 | CASSLGLILGPNTDTQYF | TGTGCCAGCAGCTTAGGCCTAATTCTGGGTCCAAACACAGATACGCAGTATTTT
NA | TRBJ2-3 | TRBD2 | TRBV7-6 | CASSPSGGTLTDTQYF | TGTGCCAGCAGCCCCAGCGGGGGGACCCTCACAGATACGCAGTATTTT
few | TRBJ1-4 | NA | TRBV2 | CASLRGNEKLFF | TGTGCTTCCCTGCGGGGCAATGAAAAACTGTTTTTT
NA | TRBJ2-5 | NA | TRBV28 | CASTTVVLGRAQETQYF | TGTGCCAGCACCACCGTAGTCCTGGGCCGTGCTCAAGAGACCCAGTACTTC
NA | TRBJ2-5 | TRBD2 | TRBV6-5 | CASSQGTSGETQYF | TGTGCCAGCAGCCAGGGGACTAGCGGGGAGACCCAGTACTTC
few | TRBJ1-4 | NA | TRBV15 | CATSRDRRVGFGEKLFF | TGTGCCACCAGCAGAGATAGAAGGGTGGGGTTCGGAGAAAAACTGTTTTTT
NA | TRBJ1-2 | NA | TRBV11-2 | CASSLVPLADGYTF | TGTGCCAGCAGCTTGGTCCCGCTGGCAGATGGCTACACCTTC
once | TRBJ2-1 | TRBD2 | TRBV5-1 | CASSFLAGVNHNEQFF | TGCGCCAGCAGCTTCCTAGCGGGGGTTAATCACAATGAGCAGTTCTTC
NA | TRBJ1-3 | TRBD1 | TRBV4-3 | CASSRLTGVSGNTIYF | TGCGCCAGCAGCCGATTGACAGGGGTCTCTGGAAACACCATATATTTT
NA | TRBJ1-1 | NA | TRBV5-4 | CASSLESRGTEAFF | TGTGCCAGCAGCTTGGAGTCGAGGGGCACTGAAGCTTTCTTT
NA | TRBJ2-5 | NA | TRBV9 | CASSVGLTGGVYQETQYF | TGTGCCAGCAGCGTAGGATTGACCGGGGGAGTGTACCAAGAGACCCAGTACTTC
NA | TRBJ1-2 | NA | TRBV19 | CASRRTGDYGYTF | TGTGCCAGTAGGCGGACGGGAGATTATGGCTACACCTTC
NA | TRBJ2-3 | NA | TRBV24-1 | CATSGGVSTDTQYF | TGTGCCACCAGTGGAGGGGTCAGCACAGATACGCAGTATTTT
NA | TRBJ1-4 | TRBD1 | TRBV10-3 | CAIGGQGTSTTNEKLFF | TGTGCCATCGGGGGACAGGGGACCTCTACAACTAATGAAAAACTGTTTTTT
NA | TRBJ2-3 | NA | TRBV5-4 | CASSFNPGATDTQYF | TGTGCCAGCAGCTTCAACCCGGGGGCCACAGATACGCAGTATTTT
NA | TRBJ1-1 | NA | TRBV11-3 | CASSSGRMNTEAFF | TGTGCCAGCAGCTCAGGACGGATGAACACTGAAGCTTTCTTT
NA | TRBJ2-3 | TRBD1 | TRBV24-1 | CATSAATGADTQYF | TGTGCCACCAGTGCGGCGACAGGGGCAGATACGCAGTATTTT
NA | TRBJ2-3 | NA | TRBV27 | CATRGGSTDTQYF | TGTGCCACAAGGGGGGGGAGCACAGATACGCAGTATTTT
once | TRBJ1-2 | NA | TRBV4-2 | CASSQDSRERYTF | TGTGCCAGCAGCCAAGATTCAAGAGAGCGCTACACCTTC
NA | TRBJ2-5 | NA | TRBV20-1 | CSARNQETQYF | TGCAGTGCTAGGAACCAAGAGACCCAGTACTTC
NA | TRBJ2-2 | NA | TRBV5-1 | CASSALADAGELFF | TGCGCCAGCAGCGCGCTAGCAGACGCCGGGGAGCTGTTTTTT
NA | TRBJ1-1 | TRBD1 | TRBV19 | CASSRGWTGGPEAFF | TGTGCCAGTAGTAGAGGATGGACAGGGGGCCCTGAAGCTTTCTTT
NA | TRBJ2-1 | NA | TRBV6-5 | CASSYGTSPGGEQFF | TGTGCCAGCAGTTACGGGACCAGCCCAGGTGGGGAGCAGTTCTTC
NA | TRBJ1-6 | NA | TRBV20-1 | CSASLVGGSYNSPLHF | TGCAGTGCTAGTCTGGTGGGGGGATCCTATAATTCACCCCTCCACTTT
NA | TRBJ1-3 | NA | TRBV28 | CASSSIINSGNTIYF | TGTGCCAGCAGTTCGATCATCAACTCTGGAAACACCATATATTTT
NA | TRBJ2-1 | TRBD2 | TRBV7-9 | CASSPSGATYNEQFF | TGTGCCAGCAGCCCAAGCGGGGCAACCTACAATGAGCAGTTCTTC
once | TRBJ1-2 | NA | TRBV3-1/TRBV3-2 | CASSQDVGAGYGYTF | TGTGCCAGCAGCCAAGATGTGGGGGCTGGGTATGGCTACACCTTC
NA | TRBJ2-7 | TRBD1 | TRBV4-1 | CASSHFARGQGIYEQYF | TGCGCCAGCAGCCATTTCGCCAGGGGACAGGGGATCTACGAGCAGTACTTC
once | TRBJ1-1 | NA | TRBV3-1/TRBV3-2 | CASSQVQDNLRAFF | TGTGCCAGCAGCCAAGTTCAGGACAACCTTCGGGCTTTCTTT
NA | TRBJ1-1 | NA | TRBV9 | CASSPRPGADTEAFF | TGTGCCAGCAGCCCTCGCCCCGGGGCCGACACTGAAGCTTTCTTT
NA | TRBJ1-2 | TRBD1 | TRBV29-1 | CSVEGTGTNYGYTF | TGCAGCGTTGAGGGGACAGGGACTAACTATGGCTACACCTTC
NA | TRBJ2-3 | TRBD1 | TRBV7-2 | CASSGRTGADTQYF | TGTGCCAGCAGCGGACGGACAGGGGCAGATACGCAGTATTTT
once | TRBJ1-4 | NA | TRBV10-3 | CAISEGQGTNEKLFF | TGTGCCATCAGTGAAGGTCAGGGGACTAATGAAAAACTGTTTTTT
NA | TRBJ1-1 | NA | TRBV24-1 | CATSAVNTEAFF | TGTGCCACCAGTGCAGTGAACACTGAAGCTTTCTTT
NA | TRBJ1-1 | NA | TRBV5-5 | CASNPTVNTEAFF | TGTGCCAGCAACCCCACGGTGAACACTGAAGCTTTCTTT
NA | TRBJ2-1 | NA | TRBV9 | CASSDSNWVEQFF | TGTGCCAGCAGCGATTCAAATTGGGTAGAGCAGTTCTTC
NA | TRBJ2-3 | TRBD1 | TRBV28 | CASTLQGASTDTQYF | TGTGCCAGCACCCTACAGGGGGCCAGCACAGATACGCAGTATTTT
NA | TRBJ2-2 | NA | TRBV4-2 | CASSQVAAGELFF | TGTGCCAGCAGCCAAGTAGCGGCCGGGGAGCTGTTTTTT
NA | TRBJ1-5 | NA | TRBV28 | CASSLESLPQHF | TGTGCCAGCAGTCTAGAGAGCTTACCCCAGCATTTT
once | TRBJ2-6 | NA | TRBV19 | CASSISAAGSGANVLTF | TGTGCCAGTAGTATAAGCGCTGCAGGTTCTGGGGCCAACGTCCTGACTTTC
NA | TRBJ1-2 | NA | TRBV6-5 | CASSSRGGYNYGYTF | TGTGCCAGCAGTTCACGGGGAGGGTACAACTATGGCTACACCTTC
NA | TRBJ2-7 | TRBD1 | TRBV5-5 | CASSPGQGGPYEQYF | TGTGCCAGCAGCCCGGGACAGGGGGGCCCCTACGAGCAGTACTTC